A selection of T cell receptor beta chains follows, all from one sample in a study of OX40 agonist ivuxolimab in advanced cancers. TCRdb keeps only in-frame clones here, not all; method: immunoSEQ multiplex PCR. The table lists over 65,000 clones, 86% of them singletons. Sequenced material: CD4+ or CD8+ T cells sorted from blood, taken in a trial of the OX40 agonist ivuxolimab. The receptors derive from an adult with an advanced solid tumor such as melanoma, head and neck, liver or kidney cancer. Both conserved end residues are part of each CDR3. Each record gives: J gene, CDR3 length, clone size, V gene, D gene, CDR3 protein, CDR3 DNA. D genes are given only for firm matches. Expanded clones get a size class; other rows say once, few or many, or leave the size out.

TRBJ2-1	14	-	TRBV6-1	TRBD1	CASRADRGHNEQFF	TGTGCCAGCAGGGCTGACAGGGGCCACAATGAGCAGTTCTTC
TRBJ1-3	13	-	TRBV28	TRBD1	CASRQGPGNTIYF	TGTGCCAGCCGACAGGGTCCTGGAAACACCATATATTTT
TRBJ2-6	15	-	TRBV7-9	-	CASSLAGSGANVLTF	TGTGCCAGCAGCTTAGCAGGGTCCGGGGCCAACGTCCTGACTTTC
TRBJ2-7	19	-	TRBV18	-	CASSPLSGTGTSASYEQYF	TGTGCCAGCTCACCATTGTCCGGGACAGGGACTAGCGCCTCCTACGAGCAGTACTTC
TRBJ1-2	14	-	TRBV7-2	TRBD1	CASSTRQGAKGYTF	TGTGCCAGCAGCACAAGACAGGGGGCGAAGGGCTACACCTTC
TRBJ2-7	12	-	TRBV5-1	-	CASSLFEGEQYF	TGCGCCAGCAGCTTGTTTGAGGGGGAGCAGTACTTC
TRBJ1-5	14	-	TRBV28	TRBD1	CASRGTGSNQPQHF	TGTGCCAGCAGGGGGACAGGGTCAAATCAGCCCCAGCATTTT
TRBJ1-4	13	-	TRBV7-2	-	CASSALRGEKLFF	TGTGCCAGCAGCGCCCTACGGGGTGAAAAACTGTTTTTT
TRBJ2-5	14	-	TRBV5-1	TRBD1	CASGVAGGKETQYF	TGCGCCAGCGGAGTGGCAGGGGGAAAAGAGACCCAGTACTTC
TRBJ1-1	14	-	TRBV5-4	TRBD1	CASSTRQGNTEAFF	TGTGCCAGCAGCACCCGACAGGGGAACACTGAAGCTTTCTTT
TRBJ1-1	14	few	TRBV29-1	TRBD1	CSVVGQAGVTEAFF	TGCAGCGTTGTCGGACAGGCGGGTGTCACTGAAGCTTTCTTT
TRBJ2-3	18	-	TRBV19	TRBD2	CASSMNGRDYSYTDTQYF	TGTGCCAGTAGTATGAACGGCCGGGACTACTCCTACACAGATACGCAGTATTTT
TRBJ1-2	15	-	TRBV7-8	-	CASSLVYRDWGGYTF	TGTGCCAGCAGCTTAGTCTATCGGGATTGGGGAGGCTACACCTTC
TRBJ2-1	16	-	TRBV2	TRBD2	CASSEARSGRANEQFF	TGTGCCAGCAGTGAAGCGCGTAGCGGGAGGGCCAATGAGCAGTTCTTC
TRBJ1-5	13	-	TRBV30	-	CAWSAQGNQPQHF	TGTGCCTGGAGTGCACAGGGCAATCAGCCCCAGCATTTT
TRBJ2-3	18	-	TRBV5-6	TRBD2	CASSFLTSKGKGTDTQYF	TGTGCCAGCAGCTTTTTGACTAGCAAGGGAAAGGGCACAGATACGCAGTATTTT
TRBJ1-1	14	-	TRBV4-1	-	CASSQDRLNTEAFF	TGCGCCAGCAGCCAAGATCGTCTGAACACTGAAGCTTTCTTT
TRBJ1-5	14	-	TRBV28	-	CASTLFRGNQPQHF	TGTGCCAGCACCCTATTTAGGGGCAATCAGCCCCAGCATTTT
TRBJ2-7	14	-	TRBV9	-	CASSPKLLTYEQYF	TGTGCCAGCAGCCCAAAACTACTAACCTACGAGCAGTACTTC
TRBJ2-7	13	-	TRBV6-6	TRBD2	CASSSGLAREQYF	TGTGCCAGCAGCTCCGGACTAGCCCGTGAGCAGTACTTC
TRBJ1-1	16	-	TRBV5-1	-	CASSWAEVGRYTEAFF	TGCGCCAGCAGCTGGGCCGAGGTGGGCCGGTACACTGAAGCTTTCTTT
TRBJ2-7	13	-	TRBV11-2	TRBD1	CASSRGRLYEQYF	TGTGCCAGCAGCAGGGGGCGCCTCTACGAGCAGTACTTC
TRBJ2-7	14	once	TRBV6-5	-	CASRKYRFLYEQYF	TGTGCCAGCAGAAAATACAGGTTTTTGTACGAGCAGTACTTC
TRBJ2-2	18	few	TRBV4-3	TRBD2	CASSPRRAGGLNTGELFF	TGCGCCAGCAGCCCTAGAAGGGCGGGGGGGCTGAACACCGGGGAGCTGTTTTTT
TRBJ1-5	13	-	TRBV9	-	CASSVEEDQPQHF	TGTGCCAGCAGCGTAGAGGAAGATCAGCCCCAGCATTTT
TRBJ2-3	15	-	TRBV27	-	CASGRGGSPTDTQYF	TGTGCCAGCGGCAGGGGAGGGAGTCCCACAGATACGCAGTATTTT
TRBJ2-1	15	once	TRBV9	TRBD2	CASSEGTSGNNEQFF	TGTGCCAGCAGCGAAGGGACTAGCGGAAACAATGAGCAGTTCTTC
TRBJ1-1	15	-	TRBV7-2	TRBD1	CASRPSSSGGSEAFF	TGTGCCAGCAGGCCTTCTTCCTCAGGGGGCTCTGAAGCTTTCTTT
TRBJ2-2	17	-	TRBV7-8	TRBD1	CASSSARDRGATGELFF	TGTGCCAGCAGCTCGGCCCGGGACAGGGGAGCCACCGGGGAGCTGTTTTTT